This TCR beta chain was documented in a study of PD-1 blockade in mismatch repair-deficient tumors. In the study overall: Patients had around twelve mismatch repair-deficient cancer types, all previously treated and progressing.

The table came from immunoSEQ multiplex PCR; TCRdb's copy has only in-frame clones and leaves some out. The table shows roughly 17,000 clones, with over 75% occurring only once. All patients were mismatch repair deficient, assessed by either PCR or immunohistochemistry. TCR sequencing covered a few patients who responded to pembrolizumab. Study-level points and caveats: After pembrolizumab, tumor-resident clones rose rapidly, then generally contracted before radiologic responses.

Concerning this clone itself: What it binds is unknown.

CDR1 LNHDA and CDR2 SQIVND come from the germline V gene (reference sequence). The V and J ends lost 5 bases and 9 bases, in that order; junction bases with no gene match: 12. The CDR3 is 15 residues long. This receptor was taken from an adult with mismatch repair-deficient cancer. The sequencing used PBMCs, collected 22 to 25 weeks after starting pembrolizumab. V usage is TRBV19 and J usage is TRBJ2-1; 8 bases fit TRBD1. The CDR3 here is CASSDRDRLGSEQFF. DNA of the CDR3: TGTGCCAGTAGTGACCGGGACAGGCTGGGGAGTGAGCAGTTCTTC.